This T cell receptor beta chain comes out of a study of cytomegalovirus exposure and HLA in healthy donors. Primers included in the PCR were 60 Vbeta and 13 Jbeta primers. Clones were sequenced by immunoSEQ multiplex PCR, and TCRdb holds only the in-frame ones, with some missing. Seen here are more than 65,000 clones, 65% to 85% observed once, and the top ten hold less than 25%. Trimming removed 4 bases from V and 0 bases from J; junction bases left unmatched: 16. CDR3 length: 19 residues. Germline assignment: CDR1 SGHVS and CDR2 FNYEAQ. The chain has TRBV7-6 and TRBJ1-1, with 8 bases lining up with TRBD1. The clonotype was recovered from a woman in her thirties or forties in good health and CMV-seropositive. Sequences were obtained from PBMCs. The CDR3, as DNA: TGTGCCAGCAGCTCTCCTCGAAGTAGGGACAGGCGCGTGAACACTGAAGCTTTCTTT. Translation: CASSSPRSRDRRVNTEAFF.